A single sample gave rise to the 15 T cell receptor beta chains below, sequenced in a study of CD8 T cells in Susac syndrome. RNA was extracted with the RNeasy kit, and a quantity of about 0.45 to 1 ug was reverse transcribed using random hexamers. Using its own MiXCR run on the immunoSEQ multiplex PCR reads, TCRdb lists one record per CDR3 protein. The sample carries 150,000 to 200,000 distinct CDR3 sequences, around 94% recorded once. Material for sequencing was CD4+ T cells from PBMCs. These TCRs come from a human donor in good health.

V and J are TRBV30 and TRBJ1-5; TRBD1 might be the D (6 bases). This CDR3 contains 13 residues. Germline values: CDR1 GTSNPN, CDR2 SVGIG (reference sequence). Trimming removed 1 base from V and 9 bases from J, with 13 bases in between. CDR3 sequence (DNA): TGTGCCTGGAGTGCAGGGGCGACCTTGCCCCAGCATTTT. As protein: CAWSAGATLPQHF.

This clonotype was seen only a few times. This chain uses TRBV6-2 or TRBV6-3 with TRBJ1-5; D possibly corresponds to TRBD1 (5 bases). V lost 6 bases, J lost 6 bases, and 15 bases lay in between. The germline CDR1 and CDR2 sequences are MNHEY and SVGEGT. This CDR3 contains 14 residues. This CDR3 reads CASSSLGDLQPQHF. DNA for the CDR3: TGTGCCAGCAGCTCGCTCGGGGACCTTCAGCCCCAGCATTTT.

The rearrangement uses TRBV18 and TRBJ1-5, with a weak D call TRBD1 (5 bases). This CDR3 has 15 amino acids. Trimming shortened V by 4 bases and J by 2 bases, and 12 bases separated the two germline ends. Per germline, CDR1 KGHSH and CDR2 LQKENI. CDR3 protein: CASSHGTGGNQPQHF. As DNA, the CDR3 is TGTGCCAGCTCACACGGGACGGGGGGCAATCAGCCCCAGCATTTT.

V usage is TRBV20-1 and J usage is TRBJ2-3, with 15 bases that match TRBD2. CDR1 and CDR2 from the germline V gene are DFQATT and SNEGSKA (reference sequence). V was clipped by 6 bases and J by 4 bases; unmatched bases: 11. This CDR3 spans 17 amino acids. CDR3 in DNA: TGCAGTGCCGCAATGCCGGGACTAGCGGGGGGTTCAGATACGCAGTATTTT. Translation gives CSAAMPGLAGGSDTQYF.

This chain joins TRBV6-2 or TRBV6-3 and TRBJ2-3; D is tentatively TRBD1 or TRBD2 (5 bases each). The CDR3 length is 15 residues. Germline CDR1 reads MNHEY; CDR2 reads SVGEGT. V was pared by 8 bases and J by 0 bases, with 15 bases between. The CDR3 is CASWRDGDSTDTQYF. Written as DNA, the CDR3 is TGTGCCAGCTGGAGAGACGGGGACAGCACAGATACGCAGTATTTT.

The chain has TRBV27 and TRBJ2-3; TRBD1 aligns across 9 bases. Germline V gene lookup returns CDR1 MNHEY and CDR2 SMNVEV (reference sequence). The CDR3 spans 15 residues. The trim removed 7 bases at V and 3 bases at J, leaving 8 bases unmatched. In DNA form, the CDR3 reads TGTGCCAGCACTCGCGGGACAGGGAAGACAGATACGCAGTATTTT. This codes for CASTRGTGKTDTQYF.

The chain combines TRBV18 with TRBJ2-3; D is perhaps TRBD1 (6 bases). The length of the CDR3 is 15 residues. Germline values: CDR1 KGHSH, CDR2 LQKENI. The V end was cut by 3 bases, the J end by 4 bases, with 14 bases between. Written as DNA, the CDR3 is TGTGCCAGCTCACCCGGGACACAGGGCGCAGATACGCAGTATTTT. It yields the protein CASSPGTQGADTQYF. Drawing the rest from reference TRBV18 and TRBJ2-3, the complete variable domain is NAGVMQNPRHLVRRRGQEARLRCSPMKGHSHVYWYRQLPEEGLKFMVYLQKENIIDESGMPKERFSAEFPKEGPSILRIQQVVRGDSAAYFCASSPGTQGADTQYFGPGTRLTVL.

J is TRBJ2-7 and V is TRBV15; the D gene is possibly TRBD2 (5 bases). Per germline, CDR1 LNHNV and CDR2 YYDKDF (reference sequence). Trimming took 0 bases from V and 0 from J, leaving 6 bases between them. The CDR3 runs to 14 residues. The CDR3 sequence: CATSREGGSYEQYF. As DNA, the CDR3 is TGTGCCACCAGCAGAGAAGGAGGCTCCTACGAGCAGTACTTC.

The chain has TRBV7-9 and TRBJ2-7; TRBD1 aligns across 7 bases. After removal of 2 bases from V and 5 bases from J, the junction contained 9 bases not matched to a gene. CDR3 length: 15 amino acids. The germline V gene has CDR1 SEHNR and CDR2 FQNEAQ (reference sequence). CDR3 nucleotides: TGTGCCAGCAGCTTAACCGGGACAGCCCTCAACGAGCAGTACTTC. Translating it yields CASSLTGTALNEQYF. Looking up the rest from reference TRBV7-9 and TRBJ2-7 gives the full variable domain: DTGVSQNPRHKITKRGQNVTFRCDPISEHNRLYWYRQTLGQGPEFLTYFQNEAQLEKSRLLSDRFSAERPKGSFSTLEIQRTEQGDSAMYLCASSLTGTALNEQYFGPGTRLTVT.

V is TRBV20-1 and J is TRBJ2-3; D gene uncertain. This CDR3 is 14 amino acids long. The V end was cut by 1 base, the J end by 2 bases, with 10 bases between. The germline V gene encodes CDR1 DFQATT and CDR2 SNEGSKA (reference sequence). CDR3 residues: CSARVGGITDTQYF. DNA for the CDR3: TGCAGTGCTAGAGTAGGTGGGATCACAGATACGCAGTATTTT.

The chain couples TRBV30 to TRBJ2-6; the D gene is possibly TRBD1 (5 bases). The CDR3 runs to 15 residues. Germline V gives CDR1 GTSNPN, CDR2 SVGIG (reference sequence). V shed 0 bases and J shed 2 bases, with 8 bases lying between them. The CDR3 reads CAWSVGVAGANVLTF. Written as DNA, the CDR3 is TGTGCCTGGAGTGTAGGGGTGGCTGGGGCCAACGTCCTGACTTTC. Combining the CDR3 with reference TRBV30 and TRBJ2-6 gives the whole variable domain SQTIHQWPATLVQPVGSPLSLECTVEGTSNPNLYWYRQAAGRGLQLLFYSVGIGQISSEVPQNLSASRPQDRQFILSSKKLLLSDSGFYLCAWSVGVAGANVLTFGAGSRLTVL.

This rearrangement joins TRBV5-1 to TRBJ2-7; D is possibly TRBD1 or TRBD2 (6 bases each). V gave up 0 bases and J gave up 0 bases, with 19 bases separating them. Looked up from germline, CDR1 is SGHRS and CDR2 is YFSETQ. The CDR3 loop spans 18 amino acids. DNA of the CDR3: TGCGCCAGCAGCTTGGCCCCACTCGTCGGGGGCAGCTCCTACGAGCAGTACTTC. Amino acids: CASSLAPLVGGSSYEQYF.

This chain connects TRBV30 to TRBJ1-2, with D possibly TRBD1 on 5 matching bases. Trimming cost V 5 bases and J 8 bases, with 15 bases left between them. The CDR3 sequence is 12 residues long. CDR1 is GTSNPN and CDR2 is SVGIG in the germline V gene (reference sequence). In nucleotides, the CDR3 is TGTGCCTGGGCCAGACAGACTAACGGCTACACCTTC. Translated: CAWARQTNGYTF.

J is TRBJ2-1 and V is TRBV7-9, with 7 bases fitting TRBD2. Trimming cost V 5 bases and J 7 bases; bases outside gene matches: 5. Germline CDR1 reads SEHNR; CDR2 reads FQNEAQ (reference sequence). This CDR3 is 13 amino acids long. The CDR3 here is CASSPRAGNEQFF. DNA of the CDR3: TGTGCCAGCAGCCCAAGAGCGGGGAATGAGCAGTTCTTC.

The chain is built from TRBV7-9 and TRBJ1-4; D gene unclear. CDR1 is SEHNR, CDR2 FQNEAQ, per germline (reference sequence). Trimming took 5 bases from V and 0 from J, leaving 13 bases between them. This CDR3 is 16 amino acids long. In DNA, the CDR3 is TGTGCCAGCAGCCCCGTCTTCACAACAACTAATGAAAAACTGTTTTTT. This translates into CASSPVFTTTNEKLFF. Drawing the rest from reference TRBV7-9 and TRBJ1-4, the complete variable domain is DTGVSQNPRHKITKRGQNVTFRCDPISEHNRLYWYRQTLGQGPEFLTYFQNEAQLEKSRLLSDRFSAERPKGSFSTLEIQRTEQGDSAMYLCASSPVFTTTNEKLFFGSGTQLSVL.